The present T cell receptor beta chain was sequenced within a study of shared clonotypes between healthy human individuals. This table comes from immunoSEQ multiplex PCR, and its TCRdb copy is limited to in-frame clones, with some not included. The sample records about 600,000 clones, nearly 97% being singletons. The V end was cut by 5 bases, the J end by 2 bases, with 10 bases between. Germline values: CDR1 MDHEN, CDR2 SYDVKM. The length of the CDR3 is 13 residues. CD8 cells classed as naive were CD45RO-negative and positively selected for CCR7, excluding terminally differentiated effector memory CD45RA+ cells.

The chain combines TRBV28 with TRBJ2-7; tentatively, D is TRBD2 (5 bases). Sequencing was carried out using naive CD8+ T cells sorted from blood. The clonotype was recovered from a woman aged 30 to 39 in good health. The CDR3 DNA is TGTGCCAGCAGTGTATCCGGGGCCTACGAGCAGTACTTC. Translating it yields CASSVSGAYEQYF.